This T cell receptor beta chain was captured by sequencing in a study of blood T cell repertoires in COVID-19. The wider study: Whether acute or convalescent, the COVID-19 samples came from the United States, Italy and Spain. The cDNA or gDNA used as material had been derived from T cells, B-cell-depleted T cells, or PBMCs.

The authors' processing: Amplifying reference gene primers gave estimates of nucleated cell counts. Assay: immunoSEQ multiplex PCR; the TCRdb copy retains only in-frame clones and omits some. D and trimming were read from the DNA, whereas the V and J calls and clone size are those reported in that table. The table lists roughly 87,000 clones, roughly 83% of them singletons. J lost 6 bases, V lost 5 bases, and 9 bases had no gene match. The germline gives CDR1 MNHNY, CDR2 SVGAGI (reference sequence). This CDR3 is 15 amino acids long. The chain is built from TRBV6-6 and TRBJ2-1; 8 bases are shared with TRBD2. This clonotype was obtained from a woman aged 60-75 years with acute or convalescent COVID-19. Sequencing used peripheral blood. In DNA form, the CDR3 reads TGTGCCAGCAGTACGGGGGGGCCCACTGTCAATGAGCAGTTCTTC. Encoded protein: CASSTGGPTVNEQFF.